This TCR beta chain was sequenced for a study of cytomegalovirus exposure and HLA in healthy donors. Background on the study: The study's early data release held roughly 91 million unique TCRs from HLA-typed donors.

The CDR3 has 18 residues. Trimming removed 4 bases from V and 0 bases from J; junction bases left unmatched: 7. Germline values: CDR1 SGHDN, CDR2 FVKESK. As regards this clone: Its antigen is as yet unknown.

Primers included in the PCR were 60 Vbeta and 13 Jbeta primers. Sequenced by immunoSEQ multiplex PCR; TCRdb stores in-frame clones only, minus some. The repertoire has about 83,000 clones, 75% to 85% of them found once; the top ten carry 1.9%. Study observations and caveats: Most TCR sequences proved rare, with some public TCRs found in many donors.

The V and J genes are TRBV14 and TRBJ2-3, with 13 bases that match TRBD2. This sequence originates from a woman in her twenties or thirties in good health and CMV-seronegative. Sequenced sample: PBMCs. CDR3 coding DNA: TGTGCCAGCAGCCGCGGACTAGCGGGGGCCCTTAGCACAGATACGCAGTATTTT. Its translation is CASSRGLAGALSTDTQYF.